This TCR beta chain originates from a study of control samples from healthy donors and cancer patients. This table comes from immunoSEQ multiplex PCR, and its TCRdb copy is limited to in-frame clones, with some not included. The profile shows 60,000 to 95,000 clones, 84% of them singletons. This CDR3 spans 14 amino acids. Per the germline V gene, CDR1 is SGHRS and CDR2 is YFSETQ. V was pared by 5 bases and J by 3 bases, with 14 bases between. The sample taken for sequencing was blood. This TCR was sampled from a man aged 50-60 years in good health. The chain couples TRBV5-1 to TRBJ2-5; D ambiguous. The CDR3 spells CASRPTVTEETQYF. In DNA form, the CDR3 reads TGCGCCAGCAGGCCGACTGTTACCGAAGAGACCCAGTACTTC.